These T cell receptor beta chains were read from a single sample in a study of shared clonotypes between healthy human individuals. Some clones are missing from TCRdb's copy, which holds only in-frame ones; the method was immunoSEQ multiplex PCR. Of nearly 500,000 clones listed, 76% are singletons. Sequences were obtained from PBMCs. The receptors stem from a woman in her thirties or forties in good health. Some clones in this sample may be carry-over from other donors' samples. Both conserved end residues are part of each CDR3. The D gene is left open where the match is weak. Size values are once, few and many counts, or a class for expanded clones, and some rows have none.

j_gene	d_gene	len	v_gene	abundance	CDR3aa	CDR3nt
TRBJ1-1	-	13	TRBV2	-	CASSERRAGEAFF	TGTGCCAGCAGTGAACGGAGGGCAGGGGAAGCTTTCTTT
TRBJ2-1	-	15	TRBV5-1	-	CASSLGGPGNNEQFF	TGCGCCAGCAGCTTGGGCGGTCCGGGAAACAATGAGCAGTTCTTC
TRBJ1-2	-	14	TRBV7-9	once	CASSLAGLRGGYTF	TGTGCCAGCAGCTTAGCAGGGCTCCGCGGTGGCTACACCTTC
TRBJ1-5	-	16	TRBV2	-	CASSGLGGNSNQPQHF	TGTGCCAGCAGTGGGCTGGGGGGTAATAGCAATCAGCCCCAGCATTTT
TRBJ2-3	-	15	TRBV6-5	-	CASSYAHRSTDTQYF	TGTGCCAGCAGTTACGCGCACCGGAGCACAGATACGCAGTATTTT
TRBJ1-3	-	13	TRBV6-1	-	CANAGDTGNTIYF	TGTGCCAACGCTGGGGATACTGGAAACACCATATATTTT
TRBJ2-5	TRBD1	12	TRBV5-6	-	CASARGPETQYF	TGTGCCAGCGCCAGGGGGCCAGAGACCCAGTACTTC
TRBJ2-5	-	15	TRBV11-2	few	CASSLSLGEQETQYF	TGTGCCAGCAGCTTATCTCTTGGGGAACAAGAGACCCAGTACTTC
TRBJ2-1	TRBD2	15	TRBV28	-	CASSLAGSSYNEQFF	TGTGCCAGCAGCTTAGCGGGGAGCTCCTACAATGAGCAGTTCTTC
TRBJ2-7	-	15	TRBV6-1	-	CASRLQGTGPYEQYF	TGTGCCAGCAGACTCCAGGGGACGGGCCCCTACGAGCAGTACTTC
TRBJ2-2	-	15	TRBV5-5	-	CASSLNPGFTGELFF	TGTGCCAGCAGCTTGAATCCGGGTTTCACCGGGGAGCTGTTTTTT
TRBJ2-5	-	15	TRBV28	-	CASSPLLRAQETQYF	TGTGCCAGCAGTCCACTATTACGGGCTCAAGAGACCCAGTACTTC